The following is a TCR beta chain sequence with its context. Its antigen is unknown. This entry comes from a study of OX40 agonist ivuxolimab in advanced cancers. Looking at the study overall: Treatment of patients was with ivuxolimab, an agonistic anti-OX40 (CD134) antibody. Study-level points and caveats: At 0.1 to 3.0 mg/kg and by week 6, CD4+ and CD8+ T cells in the blood had expanded clonally.

This CDR3 is built from 14 residues. Germline V gene data show CDR1 as SGHAT and CDR2 as FQNNGV. V lost 4 bases, J lost 3 bases, and 4 bases stayed unmatched. Sequencing was performed with immunoSEQ multiplex PCR; in TCRdb, only in-frame clones are kept and a portion is missing. The repertoire holds roughly 93,000 clones, with 84% as singletons. The input for sequencing was CD4+ or CD8+ T cells sorted from blood, taken in a trial of the OX40 agonist ivuxolimab. The receptor was isolated from an adult with an advanced solid tumor such as melanoma, head and neck, liver or kidney cancer. The chain employs TRBV11-2 and TRBJ2-7, with TRBD1 matching over 9 bases. CDR3 sequence (DNA): TGTGCCAGCAGCTCCTTGACAGGGGGCTACGAGCAGTACTTC. Translated: CASSSLTGGYEQYF.